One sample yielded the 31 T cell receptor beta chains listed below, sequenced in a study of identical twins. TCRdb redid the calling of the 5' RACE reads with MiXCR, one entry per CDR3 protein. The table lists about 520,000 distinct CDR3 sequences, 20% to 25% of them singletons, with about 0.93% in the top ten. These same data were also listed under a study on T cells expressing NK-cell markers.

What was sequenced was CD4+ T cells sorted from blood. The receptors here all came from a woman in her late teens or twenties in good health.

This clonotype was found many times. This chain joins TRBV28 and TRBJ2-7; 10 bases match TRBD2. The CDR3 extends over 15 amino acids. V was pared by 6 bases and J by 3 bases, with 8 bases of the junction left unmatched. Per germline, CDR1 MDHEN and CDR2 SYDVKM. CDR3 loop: CASSLAASGSYEQYF. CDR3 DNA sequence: TGTGCCAGCAGCTTGGCCGCTAGCGGGAGCTACGAGCAGTACTTC.

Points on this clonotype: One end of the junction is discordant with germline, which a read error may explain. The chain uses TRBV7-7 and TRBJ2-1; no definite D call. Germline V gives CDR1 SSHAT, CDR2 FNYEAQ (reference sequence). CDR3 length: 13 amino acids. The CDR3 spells CASSLGIYNEQFF. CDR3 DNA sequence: TGTGCTAGCAGCTTGGGAATCTACAATGAGCAGTTCTTC.

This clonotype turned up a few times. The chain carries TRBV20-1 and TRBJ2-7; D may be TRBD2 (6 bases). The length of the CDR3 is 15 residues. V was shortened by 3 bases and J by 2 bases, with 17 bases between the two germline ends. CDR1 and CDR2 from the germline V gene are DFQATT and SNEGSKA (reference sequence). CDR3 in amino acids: CSARLPRSGTYEQYF. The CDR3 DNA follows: TGCAGTGCTAGGCTTCCCCGTAGCGGTACCTACGAGCAGTACTTC.

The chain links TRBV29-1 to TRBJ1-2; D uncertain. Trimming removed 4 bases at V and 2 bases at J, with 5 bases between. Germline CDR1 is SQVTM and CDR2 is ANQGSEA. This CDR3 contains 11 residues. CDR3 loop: CSVADNYGYTF. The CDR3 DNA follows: TGCAGCGTTGCAGACAACTATGGCTACACCTTC.

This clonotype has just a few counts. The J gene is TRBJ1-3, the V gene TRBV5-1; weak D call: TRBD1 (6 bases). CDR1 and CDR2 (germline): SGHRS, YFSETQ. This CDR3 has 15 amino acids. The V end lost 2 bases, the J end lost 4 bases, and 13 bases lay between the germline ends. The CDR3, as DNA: TGCGCCAGCAGCTTAGGGGGGTCGATCGGAAACACCATATATTTT. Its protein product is CASSLGGSIGNTIYF.

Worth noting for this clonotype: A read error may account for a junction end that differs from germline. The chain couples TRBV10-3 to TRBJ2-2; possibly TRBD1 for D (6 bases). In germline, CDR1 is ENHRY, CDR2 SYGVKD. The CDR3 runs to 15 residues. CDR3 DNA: TGTGCCATCACCCCGGGACACCCGAAAACCGGGGAGCTGTTTTTT. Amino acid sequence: CAITPGHPKTGELFF.

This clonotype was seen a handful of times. The CDR3 loop reads CASSQYPLGGRELFF. The CDR3 bases are TGCGCCAGCAGCCAATACCCGTTGGGGGGCCGGGAGCTGTTTTTT. J is TRBJ2-2 and V is TRBV4-3; D is possibly TRBD1 or TRBD2 (6 bases each). With 2 bases removed from V and 9 bases from J, the gap between germline ends came to 16 bases. The CDR3 consists of 15 residues. Per germline, CDR1 LGHNA and CDR2 YSLEER.

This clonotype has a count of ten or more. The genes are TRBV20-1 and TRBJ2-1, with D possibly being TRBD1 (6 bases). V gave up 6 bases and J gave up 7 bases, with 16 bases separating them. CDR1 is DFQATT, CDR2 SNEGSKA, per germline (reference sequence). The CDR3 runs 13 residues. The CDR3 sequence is CSAIPGQKNEQFF. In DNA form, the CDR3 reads TGCAGTGCGATACCGGGACAAAAAAATGAGCAGTTCTTC.

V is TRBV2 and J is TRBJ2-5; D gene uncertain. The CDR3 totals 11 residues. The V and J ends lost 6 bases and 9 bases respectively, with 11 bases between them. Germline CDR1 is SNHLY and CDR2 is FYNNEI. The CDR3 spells CASSRDLAQYF. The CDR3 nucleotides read TGTGCCAGCAGCCGTGATTTGGCCCAGTACTTC.

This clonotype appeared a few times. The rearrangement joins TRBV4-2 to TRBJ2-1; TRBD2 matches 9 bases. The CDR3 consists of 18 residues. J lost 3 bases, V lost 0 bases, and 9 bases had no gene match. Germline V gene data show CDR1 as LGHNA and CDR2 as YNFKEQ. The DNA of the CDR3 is TGTGCCAGCAGCCAAGATATTGGAAGCGGGGGGTACTACAATGAGCAGTTCTTC. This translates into CASSQDIGSGGYYNEQFF.

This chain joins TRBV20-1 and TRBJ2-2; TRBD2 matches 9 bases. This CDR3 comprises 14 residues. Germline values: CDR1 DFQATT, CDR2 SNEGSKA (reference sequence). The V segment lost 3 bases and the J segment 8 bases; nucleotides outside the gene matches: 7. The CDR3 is CSARVAGAFGELFF. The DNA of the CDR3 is TGCAGTGCTAGGGTAGCGGGAGCTTTTGGGGAGCTGTTTTTT.

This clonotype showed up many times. CDR3 nucleotide sequence: TGTGCCAGCAGTTTAGGGGGCCGGGGTTCACCCCTCCACTTT. It codes for CASSLGGRGSPLHF. V gene TRBV12-3 or TRBV12-4 combines with J gene TRBJ1-6; a weak D match, TRBD1 (5 bases). The V end lost 1 base, the J end lost 9 bases, and 10 bases lay between the germline ends. The CDR3 spans 14 residues.

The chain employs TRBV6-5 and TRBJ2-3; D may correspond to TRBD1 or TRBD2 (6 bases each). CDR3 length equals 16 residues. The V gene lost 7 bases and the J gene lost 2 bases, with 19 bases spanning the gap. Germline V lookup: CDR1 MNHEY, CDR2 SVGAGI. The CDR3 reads CASKITGRGVTDTQYF. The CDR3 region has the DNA TGTGCCAGCAAGATTACAGGGCGCGGGGTCACAGATACGCAGTATTTT.

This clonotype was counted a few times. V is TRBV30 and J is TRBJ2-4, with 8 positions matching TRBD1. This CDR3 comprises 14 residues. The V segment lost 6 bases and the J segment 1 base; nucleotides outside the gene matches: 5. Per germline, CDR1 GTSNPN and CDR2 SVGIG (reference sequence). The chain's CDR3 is CACDRGPAKNIQYF. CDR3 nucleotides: TGTGCCTGCGACAGGGGCCCGGCCAAAAACATTCAGTACTTC.

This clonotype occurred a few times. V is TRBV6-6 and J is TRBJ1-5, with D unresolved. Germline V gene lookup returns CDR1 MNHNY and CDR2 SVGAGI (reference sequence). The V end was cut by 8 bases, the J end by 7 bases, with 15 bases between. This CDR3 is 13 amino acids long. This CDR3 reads CASVRGRRQPQHF. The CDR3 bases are TGTGCCAGCGTCCGAGGACGGAGGCAGCCCCAGCATTTT.

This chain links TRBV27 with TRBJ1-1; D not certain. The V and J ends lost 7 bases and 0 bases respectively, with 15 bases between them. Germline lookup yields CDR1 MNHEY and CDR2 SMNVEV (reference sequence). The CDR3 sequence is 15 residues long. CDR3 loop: CASTPAEGMNTEAFF. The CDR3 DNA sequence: TGTGCCAGCACTCCGGCCGAAGGGATGAACACTGAAGCTTTCTTT.

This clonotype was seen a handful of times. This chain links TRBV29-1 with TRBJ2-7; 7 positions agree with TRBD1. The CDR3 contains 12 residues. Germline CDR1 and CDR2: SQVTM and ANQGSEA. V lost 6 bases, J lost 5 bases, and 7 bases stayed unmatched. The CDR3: CSVNRGIHEQYF. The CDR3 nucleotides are TGCAGCGTAAACAGGGGTATCCACGAGCAGTACTTC.

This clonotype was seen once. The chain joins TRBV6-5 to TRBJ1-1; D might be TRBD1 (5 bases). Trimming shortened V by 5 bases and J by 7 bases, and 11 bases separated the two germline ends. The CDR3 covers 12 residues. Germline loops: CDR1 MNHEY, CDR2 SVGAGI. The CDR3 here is CASSRTPHEAFF. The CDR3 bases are TGTGCCAGCAGTCGGACACCCCATGAAGCTTTCTTT.

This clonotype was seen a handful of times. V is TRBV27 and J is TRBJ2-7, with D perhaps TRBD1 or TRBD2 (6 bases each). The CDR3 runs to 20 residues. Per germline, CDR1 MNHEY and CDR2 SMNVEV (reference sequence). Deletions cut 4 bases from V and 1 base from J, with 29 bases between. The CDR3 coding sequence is TGTGCCAGCAGTTCCCGTACAAGAGCTGTGGGGGGCTTACAATCCTACGAGCAGTACTTC. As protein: CASSSRTRAVGGLQSYEQYF.

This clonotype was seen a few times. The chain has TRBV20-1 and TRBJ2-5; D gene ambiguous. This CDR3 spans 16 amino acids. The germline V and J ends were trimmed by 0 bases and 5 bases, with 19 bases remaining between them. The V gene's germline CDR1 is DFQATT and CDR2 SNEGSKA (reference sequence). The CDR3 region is CSARDLGKGRSETQYF. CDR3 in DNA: TGCAGTGCTAGAGATCTGGGAAAGGGTAGGAGCGAGACCCAGTACTTC.

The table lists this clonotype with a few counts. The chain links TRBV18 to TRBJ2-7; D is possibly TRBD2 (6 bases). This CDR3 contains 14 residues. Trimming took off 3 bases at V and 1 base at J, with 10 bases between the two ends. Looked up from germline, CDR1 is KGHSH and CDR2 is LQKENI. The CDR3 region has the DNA TGTGCCAGCTCACCGAGGACTAATTCCTACGAGCAGTACTTC. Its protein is CASSPRTNSYEQYF. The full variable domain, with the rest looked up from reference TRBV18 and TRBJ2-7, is NAGVMQNPRHLVRRRGQEARLRCSPMKGHSHVYWYRQLPEEGLKFMVYLQKENIIDESGMPKERFSAEFPKEGPSILRIQQVVRGDSAAYFCASSPRTNSYEQYFGPGTRLTVT.

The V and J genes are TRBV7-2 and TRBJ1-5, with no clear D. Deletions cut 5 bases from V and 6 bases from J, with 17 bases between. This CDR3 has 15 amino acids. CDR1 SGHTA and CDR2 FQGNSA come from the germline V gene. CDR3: CASSRLPLLGQPQHF. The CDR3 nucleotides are TGTGCCAGCAGCCGTTTACCCCTCCTGGGTCAGCCCCAGCATTTT.

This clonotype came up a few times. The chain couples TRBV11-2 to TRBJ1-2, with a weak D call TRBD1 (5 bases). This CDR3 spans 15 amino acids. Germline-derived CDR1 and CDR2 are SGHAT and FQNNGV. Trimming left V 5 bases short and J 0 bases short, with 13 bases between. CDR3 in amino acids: CASSPRQLANYGYTF. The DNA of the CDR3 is TGTGCCAGCAGCCCAAGACAGCTAGCTAACTATGGCTACACCTTC.

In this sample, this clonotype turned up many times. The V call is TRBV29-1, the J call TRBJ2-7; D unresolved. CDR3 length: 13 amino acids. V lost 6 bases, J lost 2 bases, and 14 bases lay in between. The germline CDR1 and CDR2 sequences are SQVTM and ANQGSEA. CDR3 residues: CSVTNTGTYEQYF. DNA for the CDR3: TGCAGCGTAACAAATACGGGTACCTACGAGCAGTACTTC.

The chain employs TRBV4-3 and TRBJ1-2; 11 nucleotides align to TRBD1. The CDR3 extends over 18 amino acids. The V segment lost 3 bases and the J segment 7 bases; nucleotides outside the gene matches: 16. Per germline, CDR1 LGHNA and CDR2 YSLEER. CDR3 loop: CASSQVPGQGASLTGYTF. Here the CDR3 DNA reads TGCGCCAGCAGCCAGGTACCAGGACAGGGGGCCTCTCTCACTGGCTACACCTTC.

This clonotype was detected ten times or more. This chain's CDR3 is CATLLHLSGEAFF. CDR3 nucleotides: TGTGCCACCCTTTTACACCTCTCTGGTGAAGCTTTCTTT. This sequence joins TRBV6-1 and TRBJ1-1; D unresolved. Germline V gene data show CDR1 as MNHNS and CDR2 as SASEGT. This CDR3 contains 13 residues. The germline V and J ends were trimmed by 10 bases and 7 bases, with 19 bases remaining between them.

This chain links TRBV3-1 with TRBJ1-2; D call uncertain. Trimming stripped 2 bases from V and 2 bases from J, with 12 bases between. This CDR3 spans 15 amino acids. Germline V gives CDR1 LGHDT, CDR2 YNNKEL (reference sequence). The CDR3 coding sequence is TGTGCCAGCAGCCAATTCTGGGCCGAGAACTATGGCTACACCTTC. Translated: CASSQFWAENYGYTF. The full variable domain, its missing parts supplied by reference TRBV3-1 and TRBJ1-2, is DTAVSQTPKYLVTQMGNDKSIKCEQNLGHDTMYWYKQDSKKFLKIMFSYNNKELIINETVPNRFSPKSPDKAHLNLHINSLELGDSAVYFCASSQFWAENYGYTFGSGTRLTVV.

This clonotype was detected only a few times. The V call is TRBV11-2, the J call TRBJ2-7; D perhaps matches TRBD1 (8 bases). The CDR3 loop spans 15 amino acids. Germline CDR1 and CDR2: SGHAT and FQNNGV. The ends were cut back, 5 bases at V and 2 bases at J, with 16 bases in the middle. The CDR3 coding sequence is TGTGCCAGCAGCCCCGACAGGGGAGGGCCCTACGAGCAGTACTTC. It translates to CASSPDRGGPYEQYF. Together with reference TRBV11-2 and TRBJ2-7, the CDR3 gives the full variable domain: EAGVAQSPRYKIIEKRQSVAFWCNPISGHATLYWYQQILGQGPKLLIQFQNNGVVDDSQLPKDRFSAERLKGVDSTLKIQPAKLEDSAVYLCASSPDRGGPYEQYFGPGTRLTVT.

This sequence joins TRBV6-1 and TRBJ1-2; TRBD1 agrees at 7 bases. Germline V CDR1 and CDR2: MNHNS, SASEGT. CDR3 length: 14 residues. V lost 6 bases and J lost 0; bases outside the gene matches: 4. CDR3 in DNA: TGTGCCAGCAGGGGACAGCTGACTAACTATGGCTACACCTTC. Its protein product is CASRGQLTNYGYTF.

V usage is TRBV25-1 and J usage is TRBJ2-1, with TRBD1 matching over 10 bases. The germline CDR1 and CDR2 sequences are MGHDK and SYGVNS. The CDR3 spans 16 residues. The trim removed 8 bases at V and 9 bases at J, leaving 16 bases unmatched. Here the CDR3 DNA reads TGTGCCAGCGTAAAGGGTGGGACAGGGGATCTCGGTGAGCAGTTCTTC. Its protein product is CASVKGGTGDLGEQFF.

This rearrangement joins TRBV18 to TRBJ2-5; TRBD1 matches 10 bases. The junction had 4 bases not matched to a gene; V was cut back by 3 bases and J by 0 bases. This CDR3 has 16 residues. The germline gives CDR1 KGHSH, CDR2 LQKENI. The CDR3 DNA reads TGTGCCAGCTCACCTCGGGACAGGGGATACCAAGAGACCCAGTACTTC. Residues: CASSPRDRGYQETQYF. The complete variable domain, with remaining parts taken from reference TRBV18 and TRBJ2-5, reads NAGVMQNPRHLVRRRGQEARLRCSPMKGHSHVYWYRQLPEEGLKFMVYLQKENIIDESGMPKERFSAEFPKEGPSILRIQQVVRGDSAAYFCASSPRDRGYQETQYFGPGTRLLVL.